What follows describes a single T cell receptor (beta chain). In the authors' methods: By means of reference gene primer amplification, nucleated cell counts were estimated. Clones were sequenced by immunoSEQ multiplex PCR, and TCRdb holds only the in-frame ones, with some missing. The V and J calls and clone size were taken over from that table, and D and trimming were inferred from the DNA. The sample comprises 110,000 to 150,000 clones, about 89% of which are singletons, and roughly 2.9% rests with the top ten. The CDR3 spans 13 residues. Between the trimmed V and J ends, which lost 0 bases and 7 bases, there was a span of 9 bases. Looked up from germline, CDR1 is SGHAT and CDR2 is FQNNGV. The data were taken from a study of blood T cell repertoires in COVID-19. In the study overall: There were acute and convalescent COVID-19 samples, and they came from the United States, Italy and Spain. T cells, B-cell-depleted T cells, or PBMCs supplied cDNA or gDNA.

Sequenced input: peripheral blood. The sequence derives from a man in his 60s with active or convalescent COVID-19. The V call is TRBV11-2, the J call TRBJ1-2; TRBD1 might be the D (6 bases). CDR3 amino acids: CASSLEGAGGYTF. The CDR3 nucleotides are TGTGCCAGCAGCTTAGAGGGGGCTGGTGGCTACACCTTC. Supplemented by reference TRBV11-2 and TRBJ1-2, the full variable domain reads EAGVAQSPRYKIIEKRQSVAFWCNPISGHATLYWYQQILGQGPKLLIQFQNNGVVDDSQLPKDRFSAERLKGVDSTLKIQPAKLEDSAVYLCASSLEGAGGYTFGSGTRLTVV.